Listed here are 4 T cell receptor beta chains from one sample, sequenced in a study of CD8 T cells in ankylosing spondylitis. In TCRdb, the 5' RACE reads were re-called with MiXCR into one record per CDR3 protein. The sample holds 150,000 to 200,000 distinct CDR3 sequences, over 10% seen once. Sequencing used blood, either unsorted or a sorted T cell fraction (not recorded which). The receptors shown here come from a female donor with ankylosing spondylitis or in good health (not recorded which).

In its sample, this clonotype was seen many times. This chain joins TRBV7-2 and TRBJ1-4; TRBD1 matches 7 bases. J lost 4 bases, V lost 4 bases, and 9 bases had no gene match. Germline V CDR1 and CDR2: SGHTA, FQGNSA. The CDR3 runs to 16 residues. The CDR3 is CASSSRRGQINEKLFF. The DNA of the CDR3 is TGTGCCAGCAGCTCCCGGAGGGGACAGATTAATGAAAAACTGTTTTTT.

This clonotype appeared a few times. The V gene is TRBV7-2, the J gene TRBJ2-1; 9 positions agree with TRBD2. Germline V CDR1 and CDR2: SGHTA, FQGNSA. V was pared by 0 bases and J by 2 bases, with 8 bases of the junction left unmatched. This CDR3 has 18 amino acids. The CDR3 here is CASSLASGSWLPYNEQFF. In DNA form, the CDR3 reads TGTGCCAGCAGCTTAGCTAGCGGGAGTTGGCTCCCCTACAATGAGCAGTTCTTC.

This chain links TRBV28 with TRBJ2-7; D possibly corresponds to TRBD1 (5 bases). The CDR3 has 12 amino acids. Germline CDR1 is MDHEN and CDR2 is SYDVKM. Deletions cut 7 bases from V and 2 bases from J, with 9 bases between. Written as DNA, the CDR3 is TGTGCCAGCACAGGGAAGGCCTACGAGCAGTACTTC. It translates to CASTGKAYEQYF.

This clonotype occurred many times. An end of the junction differs from the germline gene, which may be a read error. The rearrangement joins TRBV12-3 or TRBV12-4 to TRBJ2-3; 7 nucleotides line up with TRBD1. The CDR3 spans 12 residues. The CDR3 region has the DNA TGTGCCAGCAGTTGGACCGGGACAGCGCTACATTTT. Its translation: CASSWTGTALHF.